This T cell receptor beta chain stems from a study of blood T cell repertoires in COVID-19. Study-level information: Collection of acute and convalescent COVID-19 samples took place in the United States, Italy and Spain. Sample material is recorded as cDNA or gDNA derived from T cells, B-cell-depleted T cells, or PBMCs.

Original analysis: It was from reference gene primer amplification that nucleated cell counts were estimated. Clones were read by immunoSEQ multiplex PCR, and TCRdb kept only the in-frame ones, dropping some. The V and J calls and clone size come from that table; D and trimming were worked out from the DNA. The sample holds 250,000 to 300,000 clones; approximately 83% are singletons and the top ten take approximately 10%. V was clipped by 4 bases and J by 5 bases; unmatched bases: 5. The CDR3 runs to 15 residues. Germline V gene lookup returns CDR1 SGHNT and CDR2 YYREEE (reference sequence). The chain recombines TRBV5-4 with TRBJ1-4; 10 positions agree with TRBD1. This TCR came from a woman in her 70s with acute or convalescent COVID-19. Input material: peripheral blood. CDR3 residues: CASSLDRGLNEKLFF. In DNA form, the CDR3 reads TGTGCCAGCAGCCTAGACAGGGGGCTAAATGAAAAACTGTTTTTT.